The 19 T cell receptor beta chains presented below share a single source sample, sequenced in a study of T cell responses to AZD1222 COVID-19 vaccine. Some clones are missing from TCRdb's copy, which holds only in-frame ones; the method was immunoSEQ multiplex PCR. The table includes about 74,000 clones, more than 85% detected once. The sample in question was peripheral blood, obtained 28 days after the second AZD1222 dose. The receptors were sampled from an adult who received the AZD1222 COVID-19 vaccine.

The V gene is TRBV28, the J gene TRBJ2-3; 7 bases map to TRBD2. After removal of 3 bases from V and 5 bases from J, the junction contained 8 bases not matched to a gene. Germline values: CDR1 MDHEN, CDR2 SYDVKM. CDR3 length equals 15 residues. The CDR3 DNA sequence: TGTGCCAGCAGTTTTGGAGGGAGGGCTGAAGATACGCAGTATTTT. Amino acid sequence: CASSFGGRAEDTQYF.

In its sample, this clone was seen a few times. V and J are TRBV9 and TRBJ2-7, with 8 bases aligning to TRBD1. The germline CDR1 and CDR2 sequences are SGDLS and YYNGEE. There are 14 residues in the CDR3. Trimming took 3 bases from V and 5 from J; bases not matched to a gene: 7. In DNA form, the CDR3 reads TGTGCCAGCAGCGAAGGGACAGGTGGGGACGAGCAGTACTTC. Translating it yields CASSEGTGGDEQYF.

This chain joins TRBV5-1 and TRBJ1-1; D gene unclear. Trimming took off 4 bases at V and 4 bases at J, with 14 bases between the two ends. Per germline, CDR1 SGHRS and CDR2 YFSETQ. This CDR3 is built from 14 residues. The DNA for the CDR3 is TGCGCCAGCAGCATGACACCCCGAGGCACTGAAGCTTTCTTT. This gives the protein CASSMTPRGTEAFF.

The chain recombines TRBV27 with TRBJ1-2; tentative D call: TRBD1 (6 bases). The germline V and J ends were trimmed by 2 bases and 4 bases, with 11 bases remaining between them. CDR1 MNHEY and CDR2 SMNVEV come from the germline V gene (reference sequence). The CDR3 runs 14 residues. CDR3: CASSLKGGGYGYTF. CDR3 nucleotides: TGTGCCAGCAGTTTAAAAGGGGGAGGCTATGGCTACACCTTC.

The chain recombines TRBV9 with TRBJ2-1; the D is unclear. V lost 1 base to trimming and J lost 4 bases, with 6 bases between them. Germline V gives CDR1 SGDLS, CDR2 YYNGEE. This CDR3 contains 13 residues. The DNA of the CDR3 is TGTGCCAGCAGCGTACCTAGATACAATGAGCAGTTCTTC. It translates to CASSVPRYNEQFF.

The J gene is TRBJ2-7, the V gene TRBV19, with a tentative D call TRBD2 (5 bases). Germline V gives CDR1 LNHDA, CDR2 SQIVND (reference sequence). The germline V and J ends were trimmed by 11 bases and 3 bases, with 23 bases remaining between them. There are 15 residues in the CDR3. CDR3 nucleotides: TGTGCCTCAGAGAGGGCGCCCACCCCCAACTACGAGCAGTACTTC. Translation gives CASERAPTPNYEQYF.

The chain couples TRBV19 to TRBJ2-2; no definite D call. Trimming left V 7 bases short and J 4 bases short, with 16 bases between. This CDR3 is 15 amino acids long. The V gene's germline CDR1 is LNHDA and CDR2 SQIVND (reference sequence). Here the CDR3 reads CASKIPYGSTGELFF. The CDR3 coding sequence is TGTGCCAGTAAGATACCCTACGGAAGCACCGGGGAGCTGTTTTTT.

The chain joins TRBV6-5 to TRBJ1-3; D unresolved. Germline V CDR1 and CDR2: MNHEY, SVGAGI. The CDR3 is made up of 15 amino acids. V shed 4 bases and J shed 1 base, with 11 bases lying between them. The CDR3 sequence is CASSLSTESGNTIYF. The CDR3 nucleotides are TGTGCCAGCAGTTTATCGACCGAGTCTGGAAACACCATATATTTT.

The J gene is TRBJ2-7, the V gene TRBV19, with D maybe TRBD2 (6 bases). The CDR3 sequence is 14 residues long. V was trimmed by 4 bases and J by 0 bases, leaving 10 bases between them. Germline CDR1 LNHDA, CDR2 SQIVND (reference sequence). The DNA of the CDR3 is TGTGCCAGTAGTAACCCCGGGGGCTCCTACGAGCAGTACTTC. Its translation: CASSNPGGSYEQYF.

The chain links TRBV24-1 to TRBJ2-3, with D possibly TRBD2 on 7 matching bases. Germline CDR1 is KGHDR and CDR2 is SFDVKD. Trimming took 3 bases from V and 6 from J, leaving 12 bases between them. The CDR3 is 14 residues long. The CDR3 loop reads CATSDRGGLDTQYF. CDR3 DNA: TGTGCCACCAGTGATCGCGGGGGCTTGGATACGCAGTATTTT.

The J gene is TRBJ1-4, the V gene TRBV21-1. TRBV21-1 is flagged as a pseudogene. The CDR3 is 21 residues long. DNA for the CDR3: TGTGCCAGCAGCAATTCCCTCCCCGTCCGTAGCTATCCTGCAACTAATGAAAAACTGTTTTTT. Its protein product is CASSNSLPVRSYPATNEKLFF.

J is TRBJ2-1 and V is TRBV7-2; 10 bases match TRBD2. The CDR3 extends over 18 amino acids. J lost 3 bases, V lost 4 bases, and 12 bases had no gene match. Germline V gives CDR1 SGHTA, CDR2 FQGNSA. The CDR3, as DNA: TGTGCCAGCAGCTCCCGCGGGGGAGCGGGGGGGATCTACAATGAGCAGTTCTTC. Protein: CASSSRGGAGGIYNEQFF.

The chain recombines TRBV7-9 with TRBJ1-4; D remains unclear. Germline V gene sequence: CDR1 SEHNR, CDR2 FQNEAQ (reference sequence). Trimming left V 1 base short and J 7 bases short, with 13 bases between. The CDR3 consists of 15 residues. CDR3 sequence reads: CASSLGRAGGEKLFF. CDR3 sequence (DNA): TGTGCCAGCAGCTTAGGCCGAGCGGGCGGTGAAAAACTGTTTTTT. Full variable domain (missing parts from reference TRBV7-9 and TRBJ1-4): DTGVSQNPRHKITKRGQNVTFRCDPISEHNRLYWYRQTLGQGPEFLTYFQNEAQLEKSRLLSDRFSAERPKGSFSTLEIQRTEQGDSAMYLCASSLGRAGGEKLFFGSGTQLSVL.

The gene calls are TRBV5-8 and TRBJ1-5, with 9 nucleotides matching TRBD1. J lost 8 bases, V lost 4 bases, and 7 bases had no gene match. The germline CDR1 and CDR2 sequences are SGHTS and YDEGEE. The CDR3 contains 14 residues. CDR3: CASSITGGAEPQHF. The DNA for the CDR3 is TGTGCCAGCAGCATTACAGGGGGCGCGGAGCCCCAGCATTTT.

V gene TRBV6-1 combines with J gene TRBJ2-7; 11 bases match TRBD1. Germline assignment: CDR1 MNHNS and CDR2 SASEGT. With 1 base clipped from V and 4 bases from J, the junction kept 3 bases outside the gene matches. The CDR3 is made up of 15 amino acids. The CDR3 reads CASSEGTGGGYEQYF. The DNA for the CDR3 is TGTGCCAGCAGTGAAGGGACAGGGGGCGGATACGAGCAGTACTTC.

The chain links TRBV15 to TRBJ1-1; unclear D gene. The CDR3 has 16 amino acids. Per germline, CDR1 LNHNV and CDR2 YYDKDF (reference sequence). Between the trimmed V and J ends, which lost 0 bases and 0 bases, there was a span of 11 bases. The chain's CDR3 is CATSREGGRLNTEAFF. CDR3 coding DNA: TGTGCCACCAGCAGAGAGGGAGGGCGCTTGAACACTGAAGCTTTCTTT.

The rearrangement uses TRBV6-5 and TRBJ1-1; D remains unclear. The V end lost 1 base, the J end lost 6 bases, and 6 bases lay between the germline ends. CDR3 length: 12 residues. In germline, CDR1 is MNHEY, CDR2 SVGAGI. As DNA, the CDR3 is TGTGCCAGCAGTTACTTGGGAGCTGAAGCTTTCTTT. Amino acids: CASSYLGAEAFF.

The CDR3 is CASSPQFQRGEKLFF. As DNA, the CDR3 is TGTGCCAGCTCACCACAGTTCCAAAGGGGCGAAAAACTGTTTTTT. The rearrangement uses TRBV18 and TRBJ1-4, with D perhaps matching TRBD1 (5 bases). This CDR3 comprises 15 residues. V lost 1 base and J lost 8, with 14 bases in between. Germline-derived CDR1 and CDR2 are KGHSH and LQKENI. Complete variable domain (other parts from reference TRBV18 and TRBJ1-4): NAGVMQNPRHLVRRRGQEARLRCSPMKGHSHVYWYRQLPEEGLKFMVYLQKENIIDESGMPKERFSAEFPKEGPSILRIQQVVRGDSAAYFCASSPQFQRGEKLFFGSGTQLSVL.

This chain joins TRBV7-8 and TRBJ2-1; D not certain. Deletions cut 5 bases from V and 0 bases from J, with 11 bases between. There are 15 residues in the CDR3. The germline V gene has CDR1 SGHVS and CDR2 FQNEAQ. The CDR3 is CASSHGEHSYNEQFF. The CDR3 DNA reads TGTGCCAGCAGCCACGGAGAACACTCCTACAATGAGCAGTTCTTC.